The rows below give T cell receptor beta chains drawn from one sample of a study of CD4 T cells in relation to SARS-CoV-2 and coronaviruses. These receptors have no known antigen. Libraries were prepared by immunoSEQ multiplex PCR; TCRdb keeps only in-frame clonotypes and omits some of them. The top ten clones hold roughly 19% of a sample with about 20,000 clones, approximately 68% of them seen once. Sequencing was performed on CD4+ T cells from PBMCs, cultured in vitro. Receptors originate from a human donor in good health. Both conserved end residues are part of each CDR3. A D gene is named only where the DNA matches it firmly. Rows give clone size only sometimes, using once, few, many, or a class for an expanded clone.

D gene	J gene	clone size	V gene	CDR3 protein	CDR3 DNA
.	TRBJ2-7	.	TRBV7-2	CASRAASSYEQYF	TGTGCCAGCAGAGCCGCTAGCAGCTACGAGCAGTACTTC
TRBD1	TRBJ1-6	few	TRBV10-1	CASSEGQGNSPLHF	TGCGCCAGCAGTGAAGGACAGGGAAATTCACCCCTCCACTTT
.	TRBJ2-5	.	TRBV5-1	CASSVGDFSETQYF	TGCGCCAGCAGCGTCGGGGACTTTTCAGAGACCCAGTACTTC
.	TRBJ1-1	.	TRBV7-2	CASSLTVNTEAFF	TGTGCCAGCAGCCTGACAGTCAACACTGAAGCTTTCTTT
.	TRBJ2-1	.	TRBV3-1/TRBV3-2	CASRTSGAYNEQFF	TGTGCCAGCAGAACCTCGGGAGCCTACAATGAGCAGTTCTTC
.	TRBJ2-1	.	TRBV7-2	CASSLMLPANEQFF	TGTGCCAGCAGCTTAATGTTGCCGGCGAATGAGCAGTTCTTC
.	TRBJ2-7	.	TRBV6-5	CASSYSAGSSYEQYF	TGTGCCAGCAGTTACTCTGCAGGGAGCTCCTACGAGCAGTACTTC
.	TRBJ1-1	.	TRBV9	CASSPTAKRDTEAFF	TGTGCCAGCAGCCCGACGGCGAAACGGGACACTGAAGCTTTCTTT
.	TRBJ2-2	.	TRBV11-3	CASSPDKGMGTGELFF	TGTGCCAGCAGCCCTGATAAGGGAATGGGCACCGGGGAGCTGTTTTTT
TRBD1	TRBJ2-3	.	TRBV19	CASNDRGLSGTDTQYF	TGTGCCAGTAACGACAGGGGGTTGAGCGGCACAGATACGCAGTATTTT
.	TRBJ1-1	.	TRBV6-5	CASSLEQGFTTEAFF	TGTGCCAGCAGTTTAGAACAGGGATTTACGACTGAAGCTTTCTTT
TRBD2	TRBJ2-7	.	TRBV18	CASSPTRSPGGEQYF	TGTGCCAGCTCACCAACCCGCTCCCCGGGGGGCGAGCAGTACTTC
TRBD2	TRBJ2-2	.	TRBV2	CASSEGSGRVGELFF	TGTGCCAGCAGTGAAGGTAGCGGGAGAGTCGGGGAGCTGTTTTTT
.	TRBJ2-6	few	TRBV7-2	CASSLVQVSGANVLTF	TGTGCCAGCAGCTTGGTGCAGGTCTCTGGGGCCAACGTCCTGACTTTC
.	TRBJ1-3	few	TRBV19	CASSIVGSGNTIYF	TGTGCCAGTAGTATCGTGGGATCTGGAAACACCATATATTTT
TRBD1	TRBJ1-1	few	TRBV2	CASSPGTGRGAEAFF	TGTGCCAGCAGTCCCGGGACAGGGCGGGGGGCTGAAGCTTTCTTT
TRBD1	TRBJ2-7	few	TRBV11-1	CASSPRDRGLYEQYF	TGTGCCAGCAGCCCGCGGGACAGGGGGCTCTACGAGCAGTACTTC
TRBD2	TRBJ2-7	few	TRBV5-1	CASSGGLAGGEQYF	TGCGCCAGCAGCGGGGGACTAGCGGGAGGCGAGCAGTACTTC
.	TRBJ2-7	.	TRBV5-6	CASSFSAGEQYF	TGTGCCAGCAGCTTCTCCGCGGGGGAGCAGTACTTC
.	TRBJ2-7	.	TRBV28	CASSPPDSSYEQYF	TGTGCCAGCAGTCCCCCGGACAGTTCCTACGAGCAGTACTTC
TRBD2	TRBJ2-4	.	TRBV11-2	CASSPGGKGAKNIQYF	TGTGCCAGCAGCCCGGGGGGTAAGGGAGCCAAAAACATTCAGTACTTC
.	TRBJ2-1	.	TRBV6-5	CASSYGYISSYNEQFF	TGTGCCAGCAGTTACGGATATATTAGCTCCTACAATGAGCAGTTCTTC